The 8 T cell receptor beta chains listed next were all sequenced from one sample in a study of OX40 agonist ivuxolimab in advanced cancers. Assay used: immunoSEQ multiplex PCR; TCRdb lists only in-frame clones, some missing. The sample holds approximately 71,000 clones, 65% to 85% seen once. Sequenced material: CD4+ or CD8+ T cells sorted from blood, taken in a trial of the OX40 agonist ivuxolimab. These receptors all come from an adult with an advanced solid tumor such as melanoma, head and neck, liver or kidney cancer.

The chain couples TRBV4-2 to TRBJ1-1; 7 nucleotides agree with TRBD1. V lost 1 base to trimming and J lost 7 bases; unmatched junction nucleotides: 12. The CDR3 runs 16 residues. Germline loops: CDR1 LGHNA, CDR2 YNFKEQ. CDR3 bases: TGTGCCAGCAGCCAAGTCAATCCCGGGACAGCATATGAAGCTTTCTTT. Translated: CASSQVNPGTAYEAFF.

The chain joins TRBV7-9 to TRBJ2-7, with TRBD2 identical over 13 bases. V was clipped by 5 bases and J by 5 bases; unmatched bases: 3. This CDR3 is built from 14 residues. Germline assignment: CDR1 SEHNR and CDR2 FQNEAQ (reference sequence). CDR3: CASSQGLAGDEQYF. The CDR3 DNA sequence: TGTGCCAGCAGCCAAGGACTAGCGGGAGACGAGCAGTACTTC.

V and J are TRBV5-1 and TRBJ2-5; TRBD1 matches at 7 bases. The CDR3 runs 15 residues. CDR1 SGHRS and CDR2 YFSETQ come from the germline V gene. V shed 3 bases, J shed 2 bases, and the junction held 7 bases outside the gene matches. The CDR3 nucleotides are TGCGCCAGCAGCTCGCCCGGGACAGCTCAAGAGACCCAGTACTTC. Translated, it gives CASSSPGTAQETQYF. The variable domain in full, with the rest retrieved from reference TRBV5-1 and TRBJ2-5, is KAGVTQTPRYLIKTRGQQVTLSCSPISGHRSVSWYQQTPGQGLQFLFEYFSETQRNKGNFPGRFSGRQFSNSRSEMNVSTLELGDSALYLCASSSPGTAQETQYFGPGTRLLVL.

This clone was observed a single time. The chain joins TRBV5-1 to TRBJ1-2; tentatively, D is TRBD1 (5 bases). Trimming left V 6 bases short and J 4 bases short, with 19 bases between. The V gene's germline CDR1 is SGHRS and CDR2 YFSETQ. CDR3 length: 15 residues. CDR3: CASTFIPGRSYGYTF. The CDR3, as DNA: TGCGCCAGCACCTTTATTCCGGGACGAAGCTATGGCTACACCTTC.

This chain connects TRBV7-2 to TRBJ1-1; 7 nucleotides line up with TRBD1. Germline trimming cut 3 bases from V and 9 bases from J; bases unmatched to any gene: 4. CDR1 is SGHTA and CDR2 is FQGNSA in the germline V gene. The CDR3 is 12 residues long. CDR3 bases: TGTGCCAGCAGCTTTTACAGGGGAAAAGCTTTCTTT. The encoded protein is CASSFYRGKAFF.

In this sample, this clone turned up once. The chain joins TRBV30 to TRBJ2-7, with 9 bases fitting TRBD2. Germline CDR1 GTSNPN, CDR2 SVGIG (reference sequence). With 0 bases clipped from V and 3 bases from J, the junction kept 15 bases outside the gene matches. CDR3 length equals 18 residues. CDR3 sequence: CAWSVGGGRAGNLYEQYF. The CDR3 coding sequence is TGTGCCTGGAGTGTAGGAGGCGGGAGGGCCGGTAATCTCTACGAGCAGTACTTC.

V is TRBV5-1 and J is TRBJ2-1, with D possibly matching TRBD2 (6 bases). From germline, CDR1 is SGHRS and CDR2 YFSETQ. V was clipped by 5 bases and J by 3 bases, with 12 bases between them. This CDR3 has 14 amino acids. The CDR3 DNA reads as TGCGCCAGCAGACGCCGCGGGATCTACAATGAGCAGTTCTTC. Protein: CASRRRGIYNEQFF.

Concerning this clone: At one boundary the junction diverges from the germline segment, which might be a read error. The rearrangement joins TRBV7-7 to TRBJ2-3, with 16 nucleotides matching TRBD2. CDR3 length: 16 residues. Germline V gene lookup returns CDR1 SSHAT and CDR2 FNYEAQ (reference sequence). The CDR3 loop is CASSPGLAGGGHTQYF. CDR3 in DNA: TGTGCTAGCAGCCCGGGACTAGCGGGGGGGGGTCATACGCAGTATTTT.